This record looks at one TCR beta chain sequence and its context. The CDR3 runs to 16 residues. V was cut by 1 base and J by 1 base, with 13 bases left in between. CDR1 is MGHDK and CDR2 is SYGVNS in the germline V gene. The data originate from a study of blood T cell repertoires in COVID-19. This table comes from immunoSEQ multiplex PCR, and its TCRdb copy is limited to in-frame clones, with some not included. This table has over 150,000 clones, about 85% appearing once. The chain is built from TRBV25-1 and TRBJ1-2, with D possibly matching TRBD1 (6 bases). The sequence came from a man in his forties or fifties with acute or convalescent COVID-19. Material: peripheral blood. The CDR3 region is CASSESGNRVNYGYTF. CDR3 coding DNA: TGTGCCAGCAGTGAATCGGGAAACAGGGTTAACTATGGCTACACCTTC.